This TCR beta chain emerged from a study of T cell changes during pregnancy in multiple sclerosis. Trimming at V came to 0 bases and at J to 10 bases, leaving 7 bases not matched to a gene. CDR1 and CDR2 (germline): SGHRS, YFSETQ. CDR3 length: 16 amino acids. Data came from immunoSEQ multiplex PCR; TCRdb stores just in-frame clones and leaves some out. The sample comprises roughly 93,000 clones, just over 90% of which are singletons, and less than 2.5% rests with the top ten. The clonotype comes from a female donor in good health, enrolled as a control in a pregnancy study. The specimen comprised peripheral blood, sampled after pregnancy. The chain couples TRBV5-1 to TRBJ1-6, with 10 bases fitting TRBD1. CDR3 amino acids: CASSLGQGALGSPLHF. CDR3 in DNA: TGCGCCAGCAGCTTGGGACAGGGGGCGCTGGGGTCACCCCTCCACTTT.